This TCR beta chain was documented in a study of T cell responses to AZD1222 COVID-19 vaccine. Study-wide context: Second doses that came at about 4 or about 12 weeks were put together.

Study results and limitations: After two AZD1222 doses, spike-specific TCR breadth and depth rose versus day 0.

The trim removed 6 bases at V and 7 bases at J, leaving 12 bases unmatched. This CDR3 is 15 amino acids long. Germline lookup yields CDR1 SEHNR and CDR2 FQNEAQ (reference sequence). Libraries were prepared by immunoSEQ multiplex PCR; TCRdb keeps only in-frame clonotypes and omits some of them. The sample consists of about 120,000 clones, roughly 90% of them appearing once. This clone was recorded only once. The antigen is undetermined. The rearrangement links TRBV7-9 to TRBJ2-3, with 8 bases lining up with TRBD2. This specimen consisted of peripheral blood, obtained on day 0 of AZD1222 vaccination. The clonotype comes from an adult in good health. CDR3 sequence (DNA): TGTGCCAGCAGTAAAAAAGCGGGGGAGGCGAATACGCAGTATTTT. This gives the protein CASSKKAGEANTQYF.